This entry features one T cell receptor beta chain sequence. The specificity of this receptor is unknown. No base-level quality is on record; no much larger clone is a single base apart. The library was prepared using the immunoSEQ multiplex PCR assay. RNA was extracted from all samples and reverse transcribed into cDNA, which served as template for TCR sequencing. SuperScript III was used to make first-strand cDNA, primed with a 2:1 mix of oligo-dT and random hexamers. A synthetic immune receptor repertoire was used to assess amplification bias, and residual bias was removed computationally. Per the original workflow: After raw reads were preprocessed to remove errors, the CDR3 was defined following IMGT conventions as running from the conserved cysteine to phenylalanine. Clonality was calculated as 1 minus Shannon entropy normalized by log2 of the number of productive unique TCRs. Whether each scalp clone was CD4 or CD8 was inferred by checking scalp TCRbeta sequences against the CD4 and CD8 repertoires from sorted blood. Not all clones reach the TCRdb copy of this immuneACCESS table, which keeps in-frame sequences only. Checked studies attribute under half of the gap to unresolved V genes and leave the rest unexplained. V and J calls and clone size are given by that table; D and trimming were obtained from the DNA. For this sample there are some 200,000 clones; approximately 56% appear just once. The ten top clones hold roughly 14% of the sample.

The data were obtained in a study of CD8+ T cells in alopecia areata listed by TCRdb under 2018. At the level of the whole study: Treated patients were enrolled in an open-label pilot trial of oral tofacitinib at 5 to 10 mg twice daily for moderate-to-severe alopecia areata. Patients received tofacitinib for 6 to 18 months and were then followed off drug for 6 months to check for delayed response and recurrence. Scalp clonality was compared across normal scalp (n=4), patchy alopecia areata scalp (n=8), and alopecia totalis/universalis scalp (n=8). The RNA source kit depended on sample type: the PAXgene miRNA kit for fixed scalp, the miRNeasy kit for PBMCs, and the RNeasy kit for mouse skin. In humans, TCRbeta sequencing was performed on scalp tissue and on sorted CD4+ and CD8+ peripheral blood T cells from healthy controls and from patients with patchy or totalis/universalis alopecia areata. Patients on tofacitinib were biopsied at baseline and after 4 and 24 weeks of treatment, and several of the patients also had a later scalp biopsy. TCRbeta CDR3 regions were amplified by immunoSEQ multiplex PCR with 35 Vbeta forward and 13 Jbeta reverse primers. In both human patients and the C3H/HeJ mouse model, the study applied high-throughput TCRbeta sequencing to look at T cell clonal expansion in alopecia areata. What the research found in general, with its limitations: Scalp TCR repertoire analysis is complicated because resident alphabeta T cells in normal human skin are also sequenced, whereas mouse skin is dominated by gammadelta T cells. Lesional scalp, especially in alopecia totalis/universalis, showed higher clonality and more expanded CD8+ clones than normal scalp, suggesting antigenic drive. Shared TCR sequences between patients were less evident than in mice, which may be partly attributable to HLA diversity in the patient population.

The CDR3 sequence holds 16 residues, the cysteine and phenylalanine included. The only DNA kept is the CDR3, 48 bases in frame from the first base. CDR1 and CDR2 (SGHVS, FQNEAQ) derive from the germline V gene. Clipping removes 5 bases from V and 5 bases from J, with 6 as the unmatched junction base count. The time point label for this specimen denotes: baseline before oral tofacitinib. Peripheral blood and lesional scalp punch biopsies were obtained from patients with alopecia areata. PBMCs were isolated by density centrifugation and stained for CD3, CD4 and CD8, and CD4+ and CD8+ T cells were sorted on a FACSAria.

The chain is encoded by TRBV7-8 joined to TRBJ2-5, and TRBD2 matches 15 of the central bases. The input for sequencing was CD4+ T cells sorted from blood, taken at week 0. The TCR comes from a human donor with alopecia areata. The encoded CDR3 is CASSPGGTSGGETQYF. The DNA sequence is given as TGTGCCAGCAGCCCCGGCGGGACTAGCGGGGGGGAGACCCAGTACTTC.